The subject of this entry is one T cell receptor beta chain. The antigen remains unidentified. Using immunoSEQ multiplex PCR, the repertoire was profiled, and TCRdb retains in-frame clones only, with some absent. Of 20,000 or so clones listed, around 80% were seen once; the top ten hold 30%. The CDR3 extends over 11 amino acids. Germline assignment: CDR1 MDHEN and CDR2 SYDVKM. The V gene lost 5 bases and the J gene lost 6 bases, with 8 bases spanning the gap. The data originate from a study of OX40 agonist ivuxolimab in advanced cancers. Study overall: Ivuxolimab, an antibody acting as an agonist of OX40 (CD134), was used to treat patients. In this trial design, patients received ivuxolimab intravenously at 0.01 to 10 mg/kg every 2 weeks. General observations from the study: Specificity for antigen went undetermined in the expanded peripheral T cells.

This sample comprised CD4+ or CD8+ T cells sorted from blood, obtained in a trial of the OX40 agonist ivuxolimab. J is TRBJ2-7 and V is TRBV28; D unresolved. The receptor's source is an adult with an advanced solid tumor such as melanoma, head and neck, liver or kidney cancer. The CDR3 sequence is CASSTASEQYF. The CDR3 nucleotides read TGTGCCAGCAGTACCGCTTCCGAGCAGTACTTC.